These 30 T cell receptor beta chains were all obtained from the same sample, sequenced in a study of a mutant IDH1 vaccine in newly diagnosed glioma. Only in-frame clones appear in the TCRdb table, and some are missing; sequencing was by immunoSEQ multiplex PCR. This table holds about 68,000 clones, more than 70% found once. Noted time point: week 35, safety follow-up. It was 300 ug of mutant IDH1 20-mer peptide that made up each vaccine dose, given with topical imiquimod. No antigens are known for them. The source material was PBMCs, sampled from a glioma patient whose treatment included an IDH1 peptide vaccine. All receptors come from a man aged 18 to 35 with glioma.

The rearrangement links TRBV2 to TRBJ2-1; 7 bases agree with TRBD1. The CDR3 covers 13 residues. Germline CDR1 and CDR2: SNHLY and FYNNEI. With 8 bases clipped from V and 7 bases from J, the junction kept 8 bases outside the gene matches. The DNA for the CDR3 is TGTGCCAGCGGCCAGGACAGGAGGAATGAGCAGTTCTTC. Translating it yields CASGQDRRNEQFF.

The chain's CDR3 is CASIRTGGMNEQYF. CDR3 bases: TGTGCCAGCATTAGGACAGGGGGTATGAACGAGCAGTACTTC. V usage is TRBV6-6 and J usage is TRBJ2-7; 10 bases line up with TRBD1. Germline V gives CDR1 MNHNY, CDR2 SVGAGI (reference sequence). The CDR3 covers 14 residues. V was pared by 7 bases and J by 5 bases, with 8 bases of the junction left unmatched.

The CDR3, as DNA: TGTGCCAGCAGCTTGGGGCAACCCAATACGCAGTATTTT. Its protein is CASSLGQPNTQYF. The chain uses TRBV5-5 and TRBJ2-3; no clear D gene. V gave up 0 bases and J gave up 7 bases, with 9 bases separating them. The CDR3 spans 13 residues. The V gene's germline CDR1 is SGHKS and CDR2 YYEKEE (reference sequence).

This clone was observed a handful of times. The V call is TRBV2, the J call TRBJ1-5; the match to TRBD1 covers 7 bases. Germline CDR1 is SNHLY and CDR2 is FYNNEI. This CDR3 is built from 14 residues. Germline trimming cut 6 bases from V and 6 bases from J; bases unmatched to any gene: 8. Here the CDR3 reads CASRGQSSSQPQHF. The CDR3 nucleotides are TGTGCCAGCAGGGGACAGTCTTCGTCTCAGCCCCAGCATTTT.

J is TRBJ1-1 and V is TRBV7-9; D unclear. The germline V gene encodes CDR1 SEHNR and CDR2 FQNEAQ (reference sequence). With 0 bases removed from V and 4 bases from J, the gap between germline ends came to 6 bases. The CDR3 is 13 amino acids. The CDR3 reads CASSLATGTEAFF. CDR3 coding DNA: TGTGCCAGCAGCTTAGCTACGGGCACTGAAGCTTTCTTT. Together with reference TRBV7-9 and TRBJ1-1, the CDR3 gives the full variable domain: DTGVSQNPRHKITKRGQNVTFRCDPISEHNRLYWYRQTLGQGPEFLTYFQNEAQLEKSRLLSDRFSAERPKGSFSTLEIQRTEQGDSAMYLCASSLATGTEAFFGQGTRLTVV.

The chain has TRBV9 and TRBJ2-2; 8 bases agree with TRBD1. CDR1 and CDR2 (germline): SGDLS, YYNGEE. The J segment lost 4 bases and the V segment lost 4 bases, leaving 9 bases of the junction unmatched. There are 16 residues in the CDR3. CDR3 bases: TGTGCCAGCAGCTTAAGGGACAGGCCCCCCACCGGGGAGCTGTTTTTT. Protein product: CASSLRDRPPTGELFF.

The gene calls are TRBV7-9 and TRBJ2-7, with D maybe TRBD1 (6 bases). Germline V gene sequence: CDR1 SEHNR, CDR2 FQNEAQ (reference sequence). This CDR3 contains 15 residues. The ends were cut back, 0 bases at V and 2 bases at J, with 11 bases in the middle. CDR3: CASSLAQGAPYEQYF. For the CDR3, the DNA is TGTGCCAGCAGCTTAGCACAGGGAGCCCCCTACGAGCAGTACTTC.

The chain is built from TRBV7-2 and TRBJ2-5; D gene unclear. Deletions cut 1 base from V and 1 base from J, with 7 bases between. This CDR3 region has 14 residues. Germline V gives CDR1 SGHTA, CDR2 FQGNSA. This CDR3 is CASSLGGAQETQYF. CDR3 DNA sequence: TGTGCCAGCAGCTTAGGCGGAGCCCAAGAGACCCAGTACTTC.

This chain links TRBV6-5 with TRBJ2-1; perhaps D is TRBD1 or TRBD2 (5 bases each). The V and J ends lost 6 bases and 10 bases respectively, with 19 bases between them. CDR3 length equals 14 residues. Germline V CDR1 and CDR2: MNHEY, SVGAGI. CDR3 sequence reads: CASSRGGRWGEQFF. Written as DNA, the CDR3 is TGTGCCAGCAGCCGCGGAGGACGGTGGGGGGAGCAGTTCTTC.

Only one count was recorded for this clone. The CDR3 region has the DNA TGTGCCAGCAGTGAAAGGGTGAACTACGAGCAGTACTTC. Its protein is CASSERVNYEQYF. The chain uses TRBV2 and TRBJ2-7; no clear D. The CDR3 consists of 13 residues. The V and J ends lost 2 bases and 3 bases respectively, with 8 bases between them. Per germline, CDR1 SNHLY and CDR2 FYNNEI.

V usage is TRBV15 and J usage is TRBJ1-4, with 8 bases identical to TRBD1. Germline V gene sequence: CDR1 LNHNV, CDR2 YYDKDF (reference sequence). Unmatched junction bases numbered 10, after V lost 6 bases and J lost 7 bases. The CDR3 is made up of 15 amino acids. CDR3 coding DNA: TGTGCCACCAGAGGGACAGGAGAGCACCTTGAAAAACTGTTTTTT. Translating it yields CATRGTGEHLEKLFF. Full variable domain (outside the CDR3, taken from reference TRBV15 and TRBJ1-4): DAMVIQNPRYQVTQFGKPVTLSCSQTLNHNVMYWYQQKSSQAPKLLFHYYDKDFNNEADTPDNFQSRRPNTSFCFLDIRSPGLGDTAMYLCATRGTGEHLEKLFFGSGTQLSVL.

The genes are TRBV5-1 and TRBJ2-3, with TRBD2 identical over 8 bases. J was trimmed by 4 bases and V by 4 bases; bases with no gene match: 8. Germline CDR1 reads SGHRS; CDR2 reads YFSETQ. This CDR3 is 15 amino acids long. CDR3 sequence (DNA): TGCGCCAGCAGCGTAGGGGGACTAGAGGCAGATACGCAGTATTTT. Translated: CASSVGGLEADTQYF.

The V call is TRBV7-6, the J call TRBJ1-4, with D possibly matching TRBD1 (6 bases). Germline V gene sequence: CDR1 SGHVS, CDR2 FNYEAQ. This CDR3 contains 14 residues. Trimming removed 5 bases at V and 5 bases at J, with 12 bases between. CDR3 sequence: CASSRRTANEKLFF. The CDR3 DNA reads TGTGCCAGCAGCCGGAGGACAGCAAATGAAAAACTGTTTTTT.

The chain uses TRBV5-1 and TRBJ2-3; 8 bases match TRBD2. V lost 4 bases, J lost 6 bases, and 16 bases stayed unmatched. There are 17 residues in the CDR3. Germline V gene data show CDR1 as SGHRS and CDR2 as YFSETQ. Written as DNA, the CDR3 is TGCGCCAGCAGCCTCGGGTGGTCGGCGGGAGGATCGGATACGCAGTATTTT. Translated, it gives CASSLGWSAGGSDTQYF.

V usage is TRBV6-6 and J usage is TRBJ2-5; the D is unclear. The germline gives CDR1 MNHNY, CDR2 SVGAGI (reference sequence). V lost 5 bases to trimming and J lost 3 bases, with 19 bases between them. The CDR3 has 16 amino acids. The chain's CDR3 is CASSHRTRLVEETQYF. In DNA, the CDR3 is TGTGCCAGCAGTCATCGTACCAGGCTGGTGGAAGAGACCCAGTACTTC.

The chain couples TRBV4-2 to TRBJ2-3; 10 positions match TRBD2. J lost 1 base, V lost 0 bases, and 4 bases had no gene match. This CDR3 has 17 residues. CDR1 and CDR2 (germline): LGHNA, YNFKEQ. CDR3 nucleotides: TGTGCCAGCAGCCAAGATCTCACTAGCGGGGGCACAGATACGCAGTATTTT. This codes for CASSQDLTSGGTDTQYF.

The chain has TRBV19 and TRBJ1-5; 12 positions match TRBD1. CDR3 size: 18 residues. In germline, CDR1 is LNHDA, CDR2 SQIVND (reference sequence). V gave up 5 bases and J gave up 7 bases; unmatched junction bases: 15. The CDR3 nucleotides read TGTGCCAGTAGTCGGGGGGGCTGGGGGACAGGGGGCCACCAGCCCCAGCATTTT. Protein: CASSRGGWGTGGHQPQHF. The variable domain in full, completed from reference TRBV19 and TRBJ1-5, reads DGGITQSPKYLFRKEGQNVTLSCEQNLNHDAMYWYRQDPGQGLRLIYYSQIVNDFQKGDIAEGYSVSREKKESFPLTVTSAQKNPTAFYLCASSRGGWGTGGHQPQHFGDGTRLSIL.

This chain joins TRBV5-1 and TRBJ2-7, with D possibly being TRBD1 or TRBD2 (5 bases each). Germline V lookup: CDR1 SGHRS, CDR2 YFSETQ. The CDR3 has 15 amino acids. Trimming took 0 bases from V and 8 from J, leaving 18 bases between them. CDR3: CASSLAPGSDFKQYF. CDR3 in DNA: TGCGCCAGCAGCTTGGCCCCAGGGTCGGACTTCAAGCAGTACTTC.

V and J are TRBV4-3 and TRBJ1-6; D gene unclear. The CDR3 spans 16 residues. Germline values: CDR1 LGHNA, CDR2 YSLEER. V lost 0 bases to trimming and J lost 6 bases, with 12 bases between them. CDR3 protein: CASSQDGDIRNSPLHF. CDR3 nucleotide sequence: TGCGCCAGCAGCCAAGATGGCGACATTCGTAATTCACCCCTCCACTTT.

The gene calls are TRBV25-1 and TRBJ1-1, with D unresolved. The germline CDR1 and CDR2 sequences are MGHDK and SYGVNS. V lost 5 bases to trimming and J lost 1 base, with 2 bases between them. This CDR3 is 11 amino acids long. Here the CDR3 DNA reads TGTGCCAGCAGTCAGAACACTGAAGCTTTCTTT. Protein: CASSQNTEAFF.

This clone was seen a handful of times. The chain uses TRBV15 and TRBJ1-2; D remains ambiguous. The CDR3 extends over 16 amino acids. V lost 0 bases to trimming and J lost 5 bases, with 16 bases between them. From germline, CDR1 is LNHNV and CDR2 YYDKDF (reference sequence). The CDR3 protein is CATSRDLVSDAYGYTF. CDR3 nucleotides: TGTGCCACCAGCAGAGATCTAGTCTCCGACGCTTATGGCTACACCTTC.

The chain couples TRBV4-3 to TRBJ1-3; D gene unclear. CDR1 is LGHNA and CDR2 is YSLEER in the germline V gene. There are 17 residues in the CDR3. V dropped 5 bases and J dropped 0 bases, with 17 bases sitting between them. CDR3 residues: CASSFQSSGSSGNTIYF. CDR3 coding DNA: TGCGCCAGCAGCTTTCAAAGCTCGGGGAGCTCTGGAAACACCATATATTTT.

The chain carries TRBV11-2 and TRBJ1-1; TRBD1 matches at 7 bases. CDR3 length: 12 amino acids. In germline, CDR1 is SGHAT, CDR2 FQNNGV. The V segment lost 5 bases and the J segment 4 bases; nucleotides outside the gene matches: 1. The CDR3 region has the DNA TGTGCCAGCAGCGACAGGGTCACTGAAGCTTTCTTT. It codes for CASSDRVTEAFF.

The CDR3 sequence: CASSSAVVISGNTIYF. In nucleotides, the CDR3 is TGTGCCAGCAGTTCGGCGGTCGTCATCTCTGGAAACACCATATATTTT. The gene calls are TRBV28 and TRBJ1-3; D remains ambiguous. The CDR3 length is 16 residues. V lost 4 bases and J 0 bases, leaving 13 bases between the germline ends. Germline assignment: CDR1 MDHEN and CDR2 SYDVKM.

The chain recombines TRBV2 with TRBJ1-5, with D unclear. CDR3 size: 15 residues. V was clipped by 6 bases and J by 0 bases, with 12 bases between them. Germline lookup yields CDR1 SNHLY and CDR2 FYNNEI. Here the CDR3 DNA reads TGTGCCAGCAGGGCACGACACTTTAGCAATCAGCCCCAGCATTTT. Protein product: CASRARHFSNQPQHF.

CDR3 in amino acids: CASSYSRTGNGEKLFF. In DNA, the CDR3 is TGTGCCAGCAGTTACTCGCGGACAGGGAATGGGGAAAAACTGTTTTTT. J is TRBJ1-4 and V is TRBV6-6; TRBD1 aligns across 8 bases. This CDR3 contains 16 residues. The germline gives CDR1 MNHNY, CDR2 SVGAGI (reference sequence). The V and J ends lost 0 bases and 8 bases, in that order; junction bases with no gene match: 8.

The chain carries TRBV11-2 and TRBJ1-1; maybe TRBD1 (6 bases). Trimming left V 3 bases short and J 1 base short, with 9 bases between. This CDR3 comprises 14 residues. Germline CDR1 is SGHAT and CDR2 is FQNNGV. The CDR3 region has the DNA TGTGCCAGCAGCTTTGCAGGGGAGAACACTGAAGCTTTCTTT. Its protein product is CASSFAGENTEAFF.

The chain employs TRBV7-8 and TRBJ1-3; D perhaps matches TRBD1 (5 bases). This CDR3 is built from 17 residues. Per the germline V gene, CDR1 is SGHVS and CDR2 is FQNEAQ. V was pared by 0 bases and J by 0 bases, with 12 bases between. Here the CDR3 DNA reads TGTGCCAGCAGCTTAGCCCAGACAGCTAACTCTGGAAACACCATATATTTT. This translates into CASSLAQTANSGNTIYF.

This chain connects TRBV10-3 to TRBJ1-2; 7 positions agree with TRBD1. CDR3 size: 14 residues. J lost 4 bases, V lost 4 bases, and 6 bases had no gene match. Germline CDR1 reads ENHRY; CDR2 reads SYGVKD. CDR3 nucleotide sequence: TGTGCCATCAGTGCAATACAGGGGACCTATGGCTACACCTTC. Amino acid sequence: CAISAIQGTYGYTF.

This clone has only one observation. The rearrangement links TRBV7-9 to TRBJ2-7, with 9 bases identical to TRBD1. Germline V gives CDR1 SEHNR, CDR2 FQNEAQ (reference sequence). The ends lost 0 bases at V and 0 bases at J; junction bases unmatched: 3. CDR3 length equals 16 residues. The CDR3 protein is CASSLATGGFSYEQYF. In nucleotides, the CDR3 is TGTGCCAGCAGCTTAGCGACAGGGGGTTTCTCCTACGAGCAGTACTTC.